These 30 T cell receptor beta chains came from one sample sequenced in a study of shared clonotypes between healthy human individuals (TCRdb year 2020). Library creation used the immunoSEQ multiplex PCR assay. TCRdb's version of the immuneACCESS table is confined to in-frame rearrangements and falls short of the full clone set. An unresolved V gene accounts for under half of the shortfall where checked; the remainder is of unknown origin. Present in this sample are 2 million to 2.5 million clones, about 95% of which were seen just once. The leading ten clones occupy 0.9% to 1.3% of the sample. For the CD8 naive samples, CD45RO-negative cells were positively selected for CCR7, yielding a CD45RA+CCR7+ population from which TemRA cells were excluded. Source material: naive CD8+ T cells sorted from blood. According to the study, the label for this sample's cell subset or site signals: CD45RA+CCR7+. Receptors originate from a man aged 18 to 29 in good health.

This chain connects TRBV9 to TRBJ2-5; 12 positions agree with TRBD2. The junction had 10 bases not matched to a gene; V was cut back by 4 bases and J by 0 bases. The CDR3 extends over 18 amino acids. Germline CDR1 reads SGDLS; CDR2 reads YYNGEE. The CDR3 reads CASSLPTGTSGYQETQYF. The CDR3 DNA follows: TGTGCCAGCAGCTTACCCACCGGGACTAGCGGGTACCAAGAGACCCAGTACTTC.

V and J are TRBV6-5 and TRBJ2-1; 7 bases map to TRBD2. Looked up from germline, CDR1 is MNHEY and CDR2 is SVGAGI. Trimming took 7 bases from V and 8 from J; bases not matched to a gene: 14. The CDR3 consists of 15 residues. This CDR3 is CASNLRSAGGDEQFF. CDR3 sequence (DNA): TGTGCCAGCAACTTACGGAGCGCTGGGGGGGATGAGCAGTTCTTC.

V usage is TRBV4-2 and J usage is TRBJ2-1; D call uncertain. The CDR3 covers 12 residues. Trimming shortened V by 4 bases and J by 6 bases, and 7 bases separated the two germline ends. Germline assignment: CDR1 LGHNA and CDR2 YNFKEQ. CDR3 amino acids: CASSLSPNEQFF. In DNA, the CDR3 is TGTGCCAGCAGCCTGTCTCCCAATGAGCAGTTCTTC.

J is TRBJ2-5 and V is TRBV28; 7 bases map to TRBD2. This CDR3 has 15 residues. The germline V gene has CDR1 MDHEN and CDR2 SYDVKM. The V segment lost 8 bases and the J segment 5 bases; nucleotides outside the gene matches: 14. The CDR3: CASCPSLRGRETQYF. Here the CDR3 DNA reads TGTGCCAGCTGTCCCTCTTTGCGGGGGAGGGAGACCCAGTACTTC. Complete variable domain (other parts from reference TRBV28 and TRBJ2-5): DVKVTQSSRYLVKRTGEKVFLECVQDMDHENMFWYRQDPGLGLRLIYFSYDVKMKEKGDIPEGYSVSREKKERFSLILESASTNQTSMYLCASCPSLRGRETQYFGPGTRLLVL.

This rearrangement joins TRBV7-9 to TRBJ1-1; possibly TRBD1 for D (6 bases). The CDR3 is made up of 16 amino acids. Germline lookup yields CDR1 SEHNR and CDR2 FQNEAQ (reference sequence). V shed 2 bases and J shed 0 bases, with 13 bases lying between them. The CDR3 region is CASSLPLDSLNTEAFF. CDR3 in DNA: TGTGCCAGCAGCTTACCATTGGACAGCCTGAACACTGAAGCTTTCTTT.

The chain couples TRBV7-9 to TRBJ2-5; weak D call: TRBD2 (6 bases). CDR1 and CDR2 from the germline V gene are SEHNR and FQNEAQ (reference sequence). The CDR3 extends over 13 amino acids. Trimming pared 6 bases from V and 0 bases from J, leaving 8 bases between. DNA for the CDR3: TGTGCCAGCAGATGGGGGGACCAAGAGACCCAGTACTTC. This translates into CASRWGDQETQYF.

V usage is TRBV29-1 and J usage is TRBJ1-2; no clear D. This CDR3 contains 11 residues. CDR1 and CDR2 (germline): SQVTM, ANQGSEA. V lost 6 bases and J lost 2, with 7 bases in between. The CDR3 bases are TGCAGCGTAGGAGGGAACTATGGCTACACCTTC. This encodes CSVGGNYGYTF.

This clone was counted a single time. V gene TRBV30 combines with J gene TRBJ1-1, with D maybe TRBD1 (5 bases). V lost 0 bases and J 9 bases, leaving 11 bases between the germline ends. In germline, CDR1 is GTSNPN, CDR2 SVGIG (reference sequence). The CDR3 consists of 12 residues. The CDR3 DNA reads TGTGCCTGGAGTGTAACGGGGCTTCAAGCTTTCTTT. It is translated as CAWSVTGLQAFF.

The chain couples TRBV4-3 to TRBJ2-1, with D uncertain. Germline V CDR1 and CDR2: LGHNA, YSLEER. Trimming removed 0 bases at V and 8 bases at J, with 8 bases between. The CDR3 is 13 amino acids. In DNA, the CDR3 is TGCGCCAGCAGCCAAGATCGATCAGATGAGCAGTTCTTC. Translating gives CASSQDRSDEQFF.

The chain joins TRBV9 to TRBJ1-5, with D perhaps TRBD1 (6 bases). The CDR3 has 15 residues. Trimming shortened V by 3 bases and J by 6 bases, and 16 bases separated the two germline ends. From germline, CDR1 is SGDLS and CDR2 YYNGEE. The CDR3: CASSEGVGESQPQHF. In nucleotides, the CDR3 is TGTGCCAGCAGCGAGGGGGTAGGGGAGTCTCAGCCCCAGCATTTT.

The chain combines TRBV4-2 with TRBJ2-1; either TRBD1 or TRBD2 may fit D (6 bases each). The V gene's germline CDR1 is LGHNA and CDR2 YNFKEQ. This CDR3 has 15 amino acids. Trimming removed 5 bases from V and 7 bases from J, with 18 bases in between. The CDR3 loop is CASSTNRGDGNEQFF. Here the CDR3 DNA reads TGTGCCAGCAGCACAAATAGGGGGGACGGGAATGAGCAGTTCTTC.

CDR3 region: CASSFNLEQFF. For the CDR3, the DNA is TGTGCCAGCAGCTTTAACCTTGAGCAGTTCTTC. The J gene is TRBJ2-1, the V gene TRBV5-6; no clear D. This CDR3 comprises 11 residues. Germline loops: CDR1 SGHDT, CDR2 YYEEEE. Trimming took off 2 bases at V and 9 bases at J, with 6 bases between the two ends.

This clone showed up just a few times. CDR3 DNA: TGCGCCAGCAGCCAAGACGAGGGACAGGTGAACACTGAAGCTTTCTTT. Translation: CASSQDEGQVNTEAFF. The rearrangement joins TRBV4-1 to TRBJ1-1, with 8 bases matching TRBD1. Germline CDR1 and CDR2: MGHRA and YSYEKL. Trimming cost V 0 bases and J 0 bases; bases outside gene matches: 3. The CDR3 runs to 16 residues.

V and J are TRBV10-3 and TRBJ2-1; 9 bases fit TRBD2. Germline CDR1 is ENHRY and CDR2 is SYGVKD. The CDR3 spans 14 residues. The J segment lost 9 bases and the V segment lost 3 bases, leaving 6 bases of the junction unmatched. The CDR3, as DNA: TGTGCCATCAGTGAAGGCGGGGGGGAAGGTGAGCAGTTCTTC. Its protein product is CAISEGGGEGEQFF.

The rearrangement links TRBV10-3 to TRBJ2-7, with D uncertain. Germline V lookup: CDR1 ENHRY, CDR2 SYGVKD. The CDR3 extends over 14 amino acids. Trimming cost V 0 bases and J 3 bases, with 9 bases left between them. The CDR3 nucleotides read TGTGCCATCAGTGAGTCAAGTCAGCTCTACGAGCAGTACTTC. Protein: CAISESSQLYEQYF.

The chain employs TRBV29-1 and TRBJ1-5, with a tentative D call TRBD1 (5 bases). The CDR3 consists of 14 residues. The germline CDR1 and CDR2 sequences are SQVTM and ANQGSEA. Trimming left V 1 base short and J 6 bases short, with 13 bases between. CDR3 region: CSVEGAGAGQPQHF. CDR3 bases: TGCAGCGTTGAAGGGGCTGGGGCCGGTCAGCCCCAGCATTTT. Complete variable domain (other parts from reference TRBV29-1 and TRBJ1-5): SAVISQKPSRDICQRGTSLTIQCQVDSQVTMMFWYRQQPGQSLTLIATANQGSEATYESGFVIDKFPISRPNLTFSTLTVSNMSPEDSSIYLCSVEGAGAGQPQHFGDGTRLSIL.

This chain connects TRBV28 to TRBJ2-7; D is perhaps TRBD2 (5 bases). CDR1 and CDR2 (germline): MDHEN, SYDVKM. The CDR3 totals 14 residues. V lost 7 bases and J 6 bases, leaving 19 bases between the germline ends. CDR3: CASTPGVDAPEQYF. In DNA, the CDR3 is TGTGCCAGCACCCCCGGGGTCGATGCTCCCGAGCAGTACTTC.

This chain joins TRBV28 and TRBJ2-3; TRBD2 aligns across 12 bases. This CDR3 spans 15 amino acids. The ends lost 2 bases at V and 4 bases at J; junction bases unmatched: 1. Germline V gene sequence: CDR1 MDHEN, CDR2 SYDVKM. The CDR3 here is CASSLASGGADTQYF. The CDR3 nucleotides are TGTGCCAGCAGTTTAGCTAGCGGGGGGGCAGATACGCAGTATTTT. Using reference TRBV28 and TRBJ2-3 for the parts outside the CDR3, the full variable domain is DVKVTQSSRYLVKRTGEKVFLECVQDMDHENMFWYRQDPGLGLRLIYFSYDVKMKEKGDIPEGYSVSREKKERFSLILESASTNQTSMYLCASSLASGGADTQYFGPGTRLTVL.

This clone was recorded a few times. The chain links TRBV27 to TRBJ1-5; D ambiguous. This CDR3 comprises 13 residues. V dropped 3 bases and J dropped 4 bases, with 7 bases sitting between them. CDR1 MNHEY and CDR2 SMNVEV come from the germline V gene (reference sequence). CDR3 sequence: CASSLARNQPQHF. CDR3 sequence (DNA): TGTGCCAGCAGTTTGGCTAGGAATCAGCCCCAGCATTTT.

The rearrangement links TRBV30 to TRBJ2-1; tentatively, D is TRBD2 (7 bases). The CDR3 contains 18 residues. V was clipped by 0 bases and J by 3 bases, with 21 bases between them. Germline V lookup: CDR1 GTSNPN, CDR2 SVGIG (reference sequence). CDR3 sequence reads: CAWSVSGEVERGYNEQFF. As DNA, the CDR3 is TGTGCCTGGAGTGTATCAGGGGAGGTAGAGCGGGGCTACAATGAGCAGTTCTTC.

The chain has TRBV5-1 and TRBJ2-1, with D perhaps being TRBD1 or TRBD2 (6 bases each). Germline CDR1 and CDR2: SGHRS and YFSETQ. V lost 0 bases, J lost 5 bases, and 18 bases lay in between. There are 17 residues in the CDR3. CDR3 sequence reads: CASSLVDGGLVDNEQFF. CDR3 DNA sequence: TGCGCCAGCAGCTTGGTTGATGGGGGGCTTGTTGACAATGAGCAGTTCTTC. Variable domain in full (rest from reference TRBV5-1 and TRBJ2-1): KAGVTQTPRYLIKTRGQQVTLSCSPISGHRSVSWYQQTPGQGLQFLFEYFSETQRNKGNFPGRFSGRQFSNSRSEMNVSTLELGDSALYLCASSLVDGGLVDNEQFFGPGTRLTVL.

V usage is TRBV5-6 and J usage is TRBJ2-1, with D perhaps being TRBD1 or TRBD2 (5 bases each). Germline V CDR1 and CDR2: SGHDT, YYEEEE. The CDR3 consists of 15 residues. V lost 0 bases and J 5 bases, leaving 12 bases between the germline ends. CDR3 in DNA: TGTGCCAGCAGCTTGGTGGGGGAGCGTGACAATGAGCAGTTCTTC. Its protein product is CASSLVGERDNEQFF.

The rearrangement uses TRBV19 and TRBJ2-5; no firm D call. This CDR3 contains 14 residues. From germline, CDR1 is LNHDA and CDR2 SQIVND (reference sequence). V shed 6 bases and J shed 5 bases, with 16 bases lying between them. Here the CDR3 reads CASRSNLKGETQYF. CDR3 coding DNA: TGTGCCAGTAGGAGCAACCTCAAAGGGGAGACCCAGTACTTC. The full variable domain, completed using reference TRBV19 and TRBJ2-5, is DGGITQSPKYLFRKEGQNVTLSCEQNLNHDAMYWYRQDPGQGLRLIYYSQIVNDFQKGDIAEGYSVSREKKESFPLTVTSAQKNPTAFYLCASRSNLKGETQYFGPGTRLLVL.

J is TRBJ2-5 and V is TRBV15, with D hard to call. CDR1 and CDR2 (germline): LNHNV, YYDKDF (reference sequence). CDR3 length: 13 residues. The V end was cut by 5 bases, the J end by 9 bases, with 16 bases between. The CDR3 DNA is TGTGCCACCAGCCCTAAAGGAAGGGCCCCCCAGTACTTC. Translated: CATSPKGRAPQYF. Filled out from reference TRBV15 and TRBJ2-5, the complete variable domain reads DAMVIQNPRYQVTQFGKPVTLSCSQTLNHNVMYWYQQKSSQAPKLLFHYYDKDFNNEADTPDNFQSRRPNTSFCFLDIRSPGLGDTAMYLCATSPKGRAPQYFGPGTRLLVL.

The V and J genes are TRBV5-1 and TRBJ2-2; TRBD2 matches at 12 bases. V lost 1 base, J lost 1 base, and 8 bases stayed unmatched. The germline V gene has CDR1 SGHRS and CDR2 YFSETQ. This CDR3 comprises 19 residues. CDR3 DNA sequence: TGCGCCAGCAGCTTGATAGGACTAGCGGGACTCGGGAACACCGGGGAGCTGTTTTTT. This encodes CASSLIGLAGLGNTGELFF. The full variable domain, completed using reference TRBV5-1 and TRBJ2-2, is KAGVTQTPRYLIKTRGQQVTLSCSPISGHRSVSWYQQTPGQGLQFLFEYFSETQRNKGNFPGRFSGRQFSNSRSEMNVSTLELGDSALYLCASSLIGLAGLGNTGELFFGEGSRLTVL.

The rearrangement joins TRBV30 to TRBJ1-6, with D uncertain. The germline CDR1 and CDR2 sequences are GTSNPN and SVGIG (reference sequence). The CDR3 extends over 15 amino acids. V lost 1 base and J 0 bases, leaving 7 bases between the germline ends. This chain's CDR3 is CAWSEESSYNSPLHF. The DNA of the CDR3 is TGTGCCTGGAGTGAGGAGAGCTCCTATAATTCACCCCTCCACTTT.

The chain carries TRBV4-1 and TRBJ1-4; D gene ambiguous. CDR3 size: 15 residues. Germline CDR1 reads MGHRA; CDR2 reads YSYEKL. The V end was cut by 1 base, the J end by 4 bases, with 10 bases between. Here the CDR3 reads CASSQGTGVNEKLFF. CDR3 in DNA: TGCGCCAGCAGCCAAGGGACCGGTGTTAATGAAAAACTGTTTTTT.

The chain employs TRBV2 and TRBJ2-6; D perhaps matches TRBD1 (6 bases). V was cut by 1 base and J by 4 bases, with 8 bases left in between. Per germline, CDR1 SNHLY and CDR2 FYNNEI. CDR3 size: 15 residues. CDR3 coding DNA: TGTGCCAGCAGTGAAGTGGGGGCCGGGGCCAACGTCCTGACTTTC. Protein sequence: CASSEVGAGANVLTF. Combining the CDR3 with reference TRBV2 and TRBJ2-6 gives the whole variable domain EPEVTQTPSHQVTQMGQEVILRCVPISNHLYFYWYRQILGQKVEFLVSFYNNEISEKSEIFDDQFSVERPDGSNFTLKIRSTKLEDSAMYFCASSEVGAGANVLTFGAGSRLTVL.

J is TRBJ1-4 and V is TRBV7-9; D gene uncertain. V gave up 1 base and J gave up 7 bases, with 13 bases separating them. Germline values: CDR1 SEHNR, CDR2 FQNEAQ (reference sequence). The CDR3 runs to 15 residues. This chain's CDR3 is CASSLVGGLGEKLFF. The CDR3 DNA reads TGTGCCAGCAGCTTAGTTGGAGGGTTGGGTGAAAAACTGTTTTTT.

The chain links TRBV4-1 to TRBJ2-2; D remains ambiguous. The CDR3 has 12 residues. Germline V CDR1 and CDR2: MGHRA, YSYEKL. V was shortened by 4 bases and J by 8 bases, with 8 bases between the two germline ends. In nucleotides, the CDR3 is TGCGCCAGCAGCCCTGGCCCTGGGGAGCTGTTTTTT. Its protein is CASSPGPGELFF.